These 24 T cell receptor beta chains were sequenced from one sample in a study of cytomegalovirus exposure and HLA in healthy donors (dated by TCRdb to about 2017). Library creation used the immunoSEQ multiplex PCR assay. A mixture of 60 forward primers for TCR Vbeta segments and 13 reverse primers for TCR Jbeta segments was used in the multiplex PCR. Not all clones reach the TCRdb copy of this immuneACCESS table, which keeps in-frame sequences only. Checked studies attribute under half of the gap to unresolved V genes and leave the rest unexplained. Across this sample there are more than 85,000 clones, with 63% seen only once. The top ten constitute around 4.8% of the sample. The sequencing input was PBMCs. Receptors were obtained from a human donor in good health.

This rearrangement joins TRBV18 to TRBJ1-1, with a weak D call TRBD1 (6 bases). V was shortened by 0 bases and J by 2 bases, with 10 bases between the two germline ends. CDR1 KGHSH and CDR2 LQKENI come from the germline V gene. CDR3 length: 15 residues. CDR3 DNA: TGTGCCAGCTCACCACCCCAGGGGCGAAACACTGAAGCTTTCTTT. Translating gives CASSPPQGRNTEAFF.

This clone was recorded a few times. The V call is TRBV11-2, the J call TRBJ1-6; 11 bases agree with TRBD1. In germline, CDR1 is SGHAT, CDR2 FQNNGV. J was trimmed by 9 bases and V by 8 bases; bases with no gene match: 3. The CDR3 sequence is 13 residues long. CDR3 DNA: TGTGCCAGCTCGGGACAGGGGGTTTCACCCCTCCACTTT. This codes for CASSGQGVSPLHF.

Here the CDR3 DNA reads TGTGCCAGCAGGCGGCCCGGGGTGAACACTGAAGCTTTCTTT. Protein product: CASRRPGVNTEAFF. The chain is built from TRBV28 and TRBJ1-1; D call uncertain. The V and J ends lost 6 bases and 0 bases respectively, with 11 bases between them. Germline assignment: CDR1 MDHEN and CDR2 SYDVKM. The CDR3 loop spans 14 amino acids.

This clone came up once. The CDR3 region has the DNA TGTGCCAGTGGGCTAGCGGGAACCTACAATGAGCAGTTCTTC. This sequence encodes CASGLAGTYNEQFF. V gene TRBV11-2 combines with J gene TRBJ2-1; 9 bases map to TRBD2. Germline V gene lookup returns CDR1 SGHAT and CDR2 FQNNGV. V lost 9 bases, J lost 2 bases, and 5 bases stayed unmatched. The CDR3 totals 14 residues.

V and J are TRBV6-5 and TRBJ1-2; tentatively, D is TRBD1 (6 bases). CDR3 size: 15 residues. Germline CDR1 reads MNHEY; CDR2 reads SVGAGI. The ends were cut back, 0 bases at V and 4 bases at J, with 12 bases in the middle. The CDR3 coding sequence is TGTGCCAGCAGTTACTCCTTTCAGGGGACCTATGGCTACACCTTC. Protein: CASSYSFQGTYGYTF.

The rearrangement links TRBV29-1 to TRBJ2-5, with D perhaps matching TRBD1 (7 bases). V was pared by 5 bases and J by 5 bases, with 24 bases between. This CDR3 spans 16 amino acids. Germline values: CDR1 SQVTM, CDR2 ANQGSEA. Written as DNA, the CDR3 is TGCAGCGTTTCTAACCCCGTTGGAGGGGGCCGGGAGACCCAGTACTTC. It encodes CSVSNPVGGGRETQYF. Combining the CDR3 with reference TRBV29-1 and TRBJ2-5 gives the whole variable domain SAVISQKPSRDICQRGTSLTIQCQVDSQVTMMFWYRQQPGQSLTLIATANQGSEATYESGFVIDKFPISRPNLTFSTLTVSNMSPEDSSIYLCSVSNPVGGGRETQYFGPGTRLLVL.

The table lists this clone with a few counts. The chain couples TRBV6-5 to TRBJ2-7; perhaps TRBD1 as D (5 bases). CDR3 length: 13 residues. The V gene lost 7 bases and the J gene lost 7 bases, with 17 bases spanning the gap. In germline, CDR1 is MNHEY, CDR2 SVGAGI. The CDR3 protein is CASMVAGLGEQYF. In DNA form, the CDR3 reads TGTGCCAGCATGGTGGCAGGGTTGGGGGAGCAGTACTTC.

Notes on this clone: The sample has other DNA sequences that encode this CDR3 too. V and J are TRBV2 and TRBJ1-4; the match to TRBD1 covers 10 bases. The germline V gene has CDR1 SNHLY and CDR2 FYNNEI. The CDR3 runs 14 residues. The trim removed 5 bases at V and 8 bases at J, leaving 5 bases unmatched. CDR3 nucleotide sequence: TGTGCCAGCAGTCGACAGGGGGCCGGGGAAAAACTGTTTTTT. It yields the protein CASSRQGAGEKLFF. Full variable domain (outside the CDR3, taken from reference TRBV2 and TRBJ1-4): EPEVTQTPSHQVTQMGQEVILRCVPISNHLYFYWYRQILGQKVEFLVSFYNNEISEKSEIFDDQFSVERPDGSNFTLKIRSTKLEDSAMYFCASSRQGAGEKLFFGSGTQLSVL.

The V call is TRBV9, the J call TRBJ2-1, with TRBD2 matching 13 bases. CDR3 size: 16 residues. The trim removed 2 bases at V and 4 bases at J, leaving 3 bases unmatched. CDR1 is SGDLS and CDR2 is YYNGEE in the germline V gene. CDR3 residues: CASSVGTSGVYNEQFF. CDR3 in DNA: TGTGCCAGCAGCGTCGGGACTAGCGGGGTATACAATGAGCAGTTCTTC. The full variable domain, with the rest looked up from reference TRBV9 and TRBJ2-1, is DSGVTQTPKHLITATGQRVTLRCSPRSGDLSVYWYQQSLDQGLQFLIQYYNGEERAKGNILERFSAQQFPDLHSELNLSSLELGDSALYFCASSVGTSGVYNEQFFGPGTRLTVL.

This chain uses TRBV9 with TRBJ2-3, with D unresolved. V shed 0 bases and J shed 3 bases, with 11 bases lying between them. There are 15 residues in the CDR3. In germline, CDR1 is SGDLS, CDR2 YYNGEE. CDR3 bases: TGTGCCAGCAGCGTAGCTTTGACTCCTACAGATACGCAGTATTTT. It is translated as CASSVALTPTDTQYF.

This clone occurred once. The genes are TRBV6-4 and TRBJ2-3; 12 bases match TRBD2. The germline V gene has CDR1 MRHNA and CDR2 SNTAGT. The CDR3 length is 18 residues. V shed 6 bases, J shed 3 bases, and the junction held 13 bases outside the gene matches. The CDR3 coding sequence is TGTGCCAGCAGCGCAAGAATTCCCGGGACTAGCGGGACAGATACGCAGTATTTT. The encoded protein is CASSARIPGTSGTDTQYF.

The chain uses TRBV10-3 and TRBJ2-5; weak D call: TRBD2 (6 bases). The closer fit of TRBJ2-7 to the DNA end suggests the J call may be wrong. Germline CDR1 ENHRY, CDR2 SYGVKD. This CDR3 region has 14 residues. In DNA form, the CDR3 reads TGTGCCATCAGTGAACTAGCAGGAACCTACGAGCAGTACTTC. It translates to CAISELAGTYEQYF.

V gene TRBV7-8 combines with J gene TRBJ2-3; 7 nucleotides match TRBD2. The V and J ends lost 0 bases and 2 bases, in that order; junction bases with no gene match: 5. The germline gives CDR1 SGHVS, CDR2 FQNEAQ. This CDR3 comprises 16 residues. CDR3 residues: CASSLAGGFITDTQYF. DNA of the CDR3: TGTGCCAGCAGCTTAGCCGGGGGGTTTATCACAGATACGCAGTATTTT.

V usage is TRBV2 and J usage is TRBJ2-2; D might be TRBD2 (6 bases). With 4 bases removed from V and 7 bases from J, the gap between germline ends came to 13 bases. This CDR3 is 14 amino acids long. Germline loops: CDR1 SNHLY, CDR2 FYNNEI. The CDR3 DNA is TGTGCCAGCAGTGGTAACGGGAGAATCGGGGAGCTGTTTTTT. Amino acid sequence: CASSGNGRIGELFF.

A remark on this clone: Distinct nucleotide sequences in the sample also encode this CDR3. This chain's CDR3 is CASSTGQGLGLSGANVLTF. In DNA form, the CDR3 reads TGTGCCAGCAGTACTGGACAGGGTTTGGGCCTCTCTGGGGCCAACGTCCTGACTTTC. The chain employs TRBV28 and TRBJ2-6; 8 nucleotides agree with TRBD1. Per germline, CDR1 MDHEN and CDR2 SYDVKM. V shed 5 bases and J 0 bases; nucleotides not matched to a gene: 12. The CDR3 is 19 residues long.

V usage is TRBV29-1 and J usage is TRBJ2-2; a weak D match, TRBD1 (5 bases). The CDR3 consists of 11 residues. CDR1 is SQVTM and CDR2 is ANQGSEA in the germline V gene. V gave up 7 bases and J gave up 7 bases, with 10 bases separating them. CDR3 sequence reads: CSGQGIGELFF. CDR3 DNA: TGCAGCGGTCAGGGTATCGGGGAGCTGTTTTTT.

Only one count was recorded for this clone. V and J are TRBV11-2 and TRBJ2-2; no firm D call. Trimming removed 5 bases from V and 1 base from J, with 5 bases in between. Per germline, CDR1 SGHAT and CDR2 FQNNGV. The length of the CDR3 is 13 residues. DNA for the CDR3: TGTGCCAGCAGCCCTTTGAACACCGGGGAGCTGTTTTTT. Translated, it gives CASSPLNTGELFF.

The CDR3 nucleotides are TGCGCCAGCAGCCAAGACAGGGGAGAAGAGACCCAGTACTTC. Amino acids: CASSQDRGEETQYF. This chain connects TRBV4-1 to TRBJ2-5; D is possibly TRBD1 (6 bases). The CDR3 has 14 amino acids. The ends were cut back, 0 bases at V and 3 bases at J, with 8 bases in the middle. From germline, CDR1 is MGHRA and CDR2 YSYEKL.

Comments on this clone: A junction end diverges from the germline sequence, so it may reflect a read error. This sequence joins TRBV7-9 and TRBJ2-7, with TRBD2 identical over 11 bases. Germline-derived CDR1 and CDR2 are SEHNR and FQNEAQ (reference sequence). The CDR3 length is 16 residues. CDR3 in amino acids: CSSSAALAGGSYEQYF. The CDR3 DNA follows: TGTTCCAGCAGCGCTGCCCTAGCGGGGGGTTCCTACGAGCAGTACTTC.

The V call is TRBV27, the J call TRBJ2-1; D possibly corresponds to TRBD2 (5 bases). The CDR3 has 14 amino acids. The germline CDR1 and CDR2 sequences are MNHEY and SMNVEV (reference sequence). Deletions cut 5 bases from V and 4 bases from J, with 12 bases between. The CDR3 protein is CASSPVRLYNEQFF. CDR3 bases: TGTGCCAGCAGTCCCGTCCGACTATACAATGAGCAGTTCTTC.

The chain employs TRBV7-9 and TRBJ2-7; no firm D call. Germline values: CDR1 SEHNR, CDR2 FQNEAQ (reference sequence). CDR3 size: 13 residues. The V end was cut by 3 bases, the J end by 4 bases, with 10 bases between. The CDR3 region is CASSLTAIYEQYF. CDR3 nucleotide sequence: TGTGCCAGCAGCTTGACTGCGATTTACGAGCAGTACTTC.

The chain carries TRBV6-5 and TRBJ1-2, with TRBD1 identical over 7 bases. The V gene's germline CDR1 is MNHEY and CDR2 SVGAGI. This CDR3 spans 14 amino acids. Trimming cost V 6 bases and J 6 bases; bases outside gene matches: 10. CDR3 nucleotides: TGTGCCAGCAGAGCGGTCGGGACAGACGATGGCTACACCTTC. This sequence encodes CASRAVGTDDGYTF.

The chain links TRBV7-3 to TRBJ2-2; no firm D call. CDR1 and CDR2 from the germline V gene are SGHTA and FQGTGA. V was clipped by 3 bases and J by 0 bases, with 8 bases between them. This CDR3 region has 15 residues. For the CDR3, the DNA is TGTGCCAGCAGCTTCGGTGGGCCGAACACCGGGGAGCTGTTTTTT. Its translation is CASSFGGPNTGELFF.

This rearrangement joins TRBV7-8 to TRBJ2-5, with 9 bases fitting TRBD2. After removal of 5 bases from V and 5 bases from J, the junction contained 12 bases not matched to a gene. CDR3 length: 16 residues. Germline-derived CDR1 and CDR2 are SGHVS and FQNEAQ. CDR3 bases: TGTGCCAGCAGCATCGTCGGACTAGCGCTCCTCGAGACCCAGTACTTC. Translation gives CASSIVGLALLETQYF.